This TCR beta chain was documented in a study of OX40 agonist ivuxolimab in advanced cancers. The ends were cut back, 0 bases at V and 8 bases at J, with 22 bases in the middle. The germline V gene encodes CDR1 KGHSH and CDR2 LQKENI. This CDR3 spans 17 amino acids. Repertoires were generated with immunoSEQ multiplex PCR, while TCRdb's copy carries only in-frame clones and drops some. This table has tens of thousands of clones, over 75% appearing once. The chain has TRBV18 and TRBJ1-2; D might be TRBD1 (5 bases). The receptor was isolated from an adult with an advanced solid tumor such as melanoma, head and neck, liver or kidney cancer. Sequenced here: CD4+ or CD8+ T cells sorted from blood, sampled in a trial of the OX40 agonist ivuxolimab. As DNA, the CDR3 is TGTGCCAGCTCACCACCAAGGGGTGGCAGCGTGCTTCAGGGCTACACCTTC. Translation gives CASSPPRGGSVLQGYTF.